The clone carrying this T cell receptor beta chain turned up a few times. Its antigen is undetermined. TCRdb redid the calling of the 5' RACE reads with MiXCR, one entry per CDR3 protein. The sample holds 200,000 to 250,000 distinct CDR3 sequences; 12% are singletons and the top ten take approximately 4%. This sample was included in a study of identical twins. Study-level results: Findings came from cross-sectional statistics, without long-term follow-up of donors.

This CDR3 comprises 12 residues. Germline V gives CDR1 MNHEY, CDR2 SMNVEV (reference sequence). V lost 9 bases and J lost 6; bases outside the gene matches: 5. Every one of the donors was a healthy Caucasian. A further study also used this sample, focusing on yellow fever vaccine responses in identical twins.

The chain uses TRBV27 and TRBJ2-7; 10 nucleotides match TRBD2. The sample consisted of memory (CD45RO+) T cells sorted from blood. This receptor was taken from a woman between 18 and 29 years old in good health. CDR3 DNA sequence: TGTGCCAGTAAGCGGGAGGGCCGCGAGCAGTACTTC. This encodes CASKREGREQYF.